A selection of T cell receptor beta chains follows, all from one sample in a study of blood T cell repertoires in COVID-19. Generated by immunoSEQ multiplex PCR, the TCRdb table keeps only in-frame clones and is missing some. Among some 300,000 clones listed, roughly 90% were seen once. Sequencing was performed on PBMCs or T cells enriched from blood (not recorded which). Receptors originate from a woman aged 18-30 years with acute COVID-19. Both conserved end residues are part of each CDR3. The D gene is left open where the match is weak.

TGTGCCAGCAGTTTAACCGGGGGTGAAACCGGGGAGCTGTTTTTT | CASSLTGGETGELFF | TRBJ2-2 | - | TRBV28
TGTGCCAGCTCACCCACGACAGGGGCCAAAAACATTCAGTACTTC | CASSPTTGAKNIQYF | TRBJ2-4 | TRBD1 | TRBV18
TGCGCCAGCAGCTTGGACGGAGCTCGCAGCGAGCAGTACTTC | CASSLDGARSEQYF | TRBJ2-7 | - | TRBV5-1
TGTGCCAGCAGCCAAGGAATGGGACTAGGCGTTGAGACCCAGTACTTC | CASSQGMGLGVETQYF | TRBJ2-5 | TRBD2 | TRBV14
TGTGCCAGCAGCGCAGACAGTTATGCCACCTATGGCTACACCTTC | CASSADSYATYGYTF | TRBJ1-2 | - | TRBV9
TGTGCCAGTAGTATGGGCAGGCAAAATCAGCCCCAGCATTTT | CASSMGRQNQPQHF | TRBJ1-5 | - | TRBV19
TGTGCCAGCAGTGCTTCGGGACTAGCGGGTCCTTACAATGAGCAGTTCTTC | CASSASGLAGPYNEQFF | TRBJ2-1 | TRBD2 | TRBV28
TGCGCCAGCAGCAGATCCGGGACAGGTTCTAATGAAAAACTGTTTTTT | CASSRSGTGSNEKLFF | TRBJ1-4 | TRBD1 | TRBV5-1
TGTGCCAGCAGCGGGGGGACAGAGCAAAACACCATATATTTT | CASSGGTEQNTIYF | TRBJ1-3 | TRBD1 | TRBV7-3
TGTGCCAGCAGTTTGCAGGGCCCCTACGAGCAGTACTTC | CASSLQGPYEQYF | TRBJ2-7 | - | TRBV28
TGTGCCAGCAGCCAAACGGGACACCAGCAGTTCTTC | CASSQTGHQQFF | TRBJ2-1 | - | TRBV11-1